Each of the 8 T cell receptor beta chains below was sequenced from the same sample in a study of blood T cell repertoires in COVID-19. The data were produced by immunoSEQ multiplex PCR, yet TCRdb's version contains in-frame clones alone and is incomplete. The data contain just over 35,000 clones, 81% of them singletons. The sequencing input was peripheral blood. The receptors were gathered from a human donor in a cohort sampled during active or convalescent COVID-19. The donor label of this sample is uncertain.

CDR3: CASTSGLAVTQYF. CDR3 in DNA: TGTGCCAGTACTAGCGGTCTAGCGGTGACCCAGTACTTC. V is TRBV14 and J is TRBJ2-5, with 8 bases identical to TRBD2. Germline V CDR1 and CDR2: SGHDN, FVKESK. Trimming removed 9 bases from V and 7 bases from J; junction bases left unmatched: 10. The CDR3 has 13 amino acids.

The chain recombines TRBV24-1 with TRBJ1-1; D remains unclear. Trimming left V 2 bases short and J 1 base short, with 4 bases between. Germline V lookup: CDR1 KGHDR, CDR2 SFDVKD. The CDR3 totals 13 residues. In DNA form, the CDR3 reads TGTGCCACCAGTGATTACAAGAACACTGAAGCTTTCTTT. Protein: CATSDYKNTEAFF.

A word on this clone: A junction boundary mismatches the germline segment, possibly from a read error. The chain couples TRBV6-6 to TRBJ2-7; 10 positions agree with TRBD1. The V gene's germline CDR1 is MNHNY and CDR2 SVGAGI (reference sequence). The CDR3 is made up of 11 amino acids. CDR3: CASSWGTGEIF. The CDR3 nucleotides read TGTGCCAGCAGTTGGGGGACAGGGGAGATTTTC.

This clone was recorded only once. V gene TRBV7-8 combines with J gene TRBJ1-3, with 7 bases identical to TRBD1. Germline V CDR1 and CDR2: SGHVS, FQNEAQ. CDR3 length: 15 amino acids. The V and J ends lost 1 base and 4 bases, in that order; junction bases with no gene match: 4. The DNA for the CDR3 is TGTGCCAGCAGCTTAGGGGTACAGGGGGGAAACACCATATATTTT. It specifies CASSLGVQGGNTIYF.

The gene calls are TRBV4-2 and TRBJ2-7, with D tentatively TRBD1 (5 bases). This CDR3 is 15 amino acids long. CDR1 is LGHNA and CDR2 is YNFKEQ in the germline V gene. V lost 0 bases, J lost 6 bases, and 15 bases lay in between. Here the CDR3 DNA reads TGTGCCAGCAGCCAAGATGGGCAGGGTTATAGCGAGCAGTACTTC. It codes for CASSQDGQGYSEQYF.

This clone was counted between two and nine times. The rearrangement joins TRBV24-1 to TRBJ2-7; the D is unclear. CDR1 and CDR2 from the germline V gene are KGHDR and SFDVKD. Trimming left V 9 bases short and J 3 bases short, with 14 bases between. The CDR3 has 13 amino acids. The CDR3 DNA reads as TGTGCCACCGAATCCCCAGGAATCTACGAGCAGTACTTC. Protein sequence: CATESPGIYEQYF.

The CDR3: CASSGVGDTQYF. The CDR3 DNA reads as TGTGCCAGCAGCGGGGTGGGGGATACGCAGTATTTT. The chain is built from TRBV2 and TRBJ2-3; maybe TRBD2 (5 bases). The germline CDR1 and CDR2 sequences are SNHLY and FYNNEI. The CDR3 totals 12 residues. Deletions cut 6 bases from V and 6 bases from J, with 10 bases between.

The chain has TRBV4-1 and TRBJ2-3, with D possibly being TRBD1 (6 bases). The V gene lost 4 bases and the J gene lost 2 bases, with 10 bases spanning the gap. The CDR3 runs to 14 residues. Germline loops: CDR1 MGHRA, CDR2 YSYEKL. CDR3 sequence (DNA): TGCGCCAGCAGCCGAGGACAGCCCACAGATACGCAGTATTTT. It codes for CASSRGQPTDTQYF.